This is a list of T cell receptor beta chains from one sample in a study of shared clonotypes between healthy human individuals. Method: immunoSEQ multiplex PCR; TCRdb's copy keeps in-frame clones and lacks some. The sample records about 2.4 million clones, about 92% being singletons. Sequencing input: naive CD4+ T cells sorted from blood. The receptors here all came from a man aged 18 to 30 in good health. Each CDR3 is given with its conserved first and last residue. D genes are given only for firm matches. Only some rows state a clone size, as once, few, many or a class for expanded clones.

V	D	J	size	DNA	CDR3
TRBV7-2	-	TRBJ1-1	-	TGTGCCAGCAGCTTAGGCGATTTAGGTTTTCCGAACACTGAAGCTTTCTTT	CASSLGDLGFPNTEAFF
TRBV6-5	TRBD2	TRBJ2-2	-	TGTGCCAGCAGGAAGGGACTAACGGCCGGGGAGCTGTTTTTT	CASRKGLTAGELFF
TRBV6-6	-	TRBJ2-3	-	TGTGCCAGCAGTTACCTGAGTACAATTAAAACAGATACGCAGTATTTT	CASSYLSTIKTDTQYF
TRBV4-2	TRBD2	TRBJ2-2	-	TGTGCCAGCAGCCAAGATCGTCATAGCGGGGCGTCCGCCGGGGAGCTGTTTTTT	CASSQDRHSGASAGELFF
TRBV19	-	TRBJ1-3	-	TGTGCCAGTAGTATCTCGGACGGGAGCTCTGGAAACACCATATATTTT	CASSISDGSSGNTIYF
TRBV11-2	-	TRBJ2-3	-	TGTGCCAGCAGCCCCCTGGCAGGCACAGATACGCAGTATTTT	CASSPLAGTDTQYF
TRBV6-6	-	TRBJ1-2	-	TGTGCCAGCAGTTACTCGGGGGAAACGTACTACACCTTC	CASSYSGETYYTF
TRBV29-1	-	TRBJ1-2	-	TGCAGCGTTGAAAACGTTCCCCCCAACTATGGCTACACCTTC	CSVENVPPNYGYTF
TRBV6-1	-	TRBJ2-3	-	TGTGCCAGCAGTGAAGCGGGGCAACGAACAGATACGCAGTATTTT	CASSEAGQRTDTQYF
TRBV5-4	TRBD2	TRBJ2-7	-	TGTGCCAGCAGCTTGGCCACTAGCGGGAGCGTCGAGCAGTACTTC	CASSLATSGSVEQYF
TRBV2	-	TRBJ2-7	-	TGTGCCAGCAGCCCAACAGGTTTTTCCGAGCAGTACTTC	CASSPTGFSEQYF
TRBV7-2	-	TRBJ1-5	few	TGTGCCAGCAGTGACCGGAGGGATCAGCCCCAGCATTTT	CASSDRRDQPQHF
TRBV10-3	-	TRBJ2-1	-	TGTGCCATCACCCCGACCAACACCCTGTTGAATGAGCAGTTCTTC	CAITPTNTLLNEQFF
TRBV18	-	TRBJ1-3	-	TGTGCCAGCTCACCGGCGGCTTCTGGAAACACCATATATTTT	CASSPAASGNTIYF
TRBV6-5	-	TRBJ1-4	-	TGTGCCTCTGGGGAGTTCTTAACTAATGAAAAACTGTTTTTT	CASGEFLTNEKLFF
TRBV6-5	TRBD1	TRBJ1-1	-	TGTGCCAGCAGTCTATTGACAGGGACGGGCACTGAAGCTTTCTTT	CASSLLTGTGTEAFF
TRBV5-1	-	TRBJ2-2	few	TGCGCCAGCAGCCTGGACTCGAACACCGGGGAGCTGTTTTTT	CASSLDSNTGELFF
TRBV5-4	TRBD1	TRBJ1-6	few	TGTGCCAGCAGCTTGGGGGAGACAGGGACTTCACCCCTCCACTTT	CASSLGETGTSPLHF
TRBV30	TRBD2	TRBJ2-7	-	TGTGCCTGGAGTGTTGGCCGGACTAGCGGGAGATCCTACGAGCAGTACTTC	CAWSVGRTSGRSYEQYF
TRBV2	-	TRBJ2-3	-	TGTGCCAGCCTGGACTCCTCTAGCACAGATACGCAGTATTTT	CASLDSSSTDTQYF
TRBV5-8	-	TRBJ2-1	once	TGTGCCAGCAGCTTGGGGGGGAGCTCCTACAATGAGCAGTTCTTC	CASSLGGSSYNEQFF
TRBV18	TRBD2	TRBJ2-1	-	TGTGCCAGCTCACCCCTGACTAGCGGGGGGGCCCATGAGCAGTTCTTC	CASSPLTSGGAHEQFF
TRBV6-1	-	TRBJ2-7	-	TGTGCCAGCAGGCAGAGAAGTCCCTACGAGCAGTACTTC	CASRQRSPYEQYF
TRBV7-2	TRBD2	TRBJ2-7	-	TGTGCCAGCAGCTCCGGACTAGCGCACTCCTACGAGCAGTACTTC	CASSSGLAHSYEQYF
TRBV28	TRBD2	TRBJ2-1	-	TGTGCCAGTACGACTAGCGGGGGGGCCTATGAGCAGTTCTTC	CASTTSGGAYEQFF
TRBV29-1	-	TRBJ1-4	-	TGCAGCGTGACGAAGTCCTCGGGGGGTGAAAAACTGTTTTTT	CSVTKSSGGEKLFF
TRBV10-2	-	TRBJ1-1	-	TGCGCCAGCACTGGAGGGACTGAGAACACTGAAGCTTTCTTT	CASTGGTENTEAFF
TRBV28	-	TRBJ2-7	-	TGTGCCAGCTCAAGCTCCTACGAGCAGTACTTC	CASSSSYEQYF
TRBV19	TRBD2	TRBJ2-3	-	TGTGCCAGTAGGCTAGCGGGGGGGCCAGATACGCAGTATTTT	CASRLAGGPDTQYF
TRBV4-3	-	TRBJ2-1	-	TGCGCCAGCAGCCAAGGATCAGGGGCAAGGGACTACTACAATGAGCAGTTCTTC	CASSQGSGARDYYNEQFF
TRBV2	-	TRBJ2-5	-	TGTGCCAGCAGTCCCCGGGCGGGGATCCAAGAGACCCAGTACTTC	CASSPRAGIQETQYF
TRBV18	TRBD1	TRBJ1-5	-	TGTGCCAGCTCACCAGGGACAGGGGCGCTGCCCCAGCATTTT	CASSPGTGALPQHF
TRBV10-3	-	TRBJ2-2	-	TGTGCCACCATAGGGGTAAAAGACACCGGGGAGCTGTTTTTT	CATIGVKDTGELFF
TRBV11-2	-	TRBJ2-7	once	TGTGCCAGCAGCCCCCCGGGGATCAGGGTAGTTGAGCAGTACTTC	CASSPPGIRVVEQYF
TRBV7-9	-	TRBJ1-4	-	TGTGCCAGCAGCTTAGGAGAAAAACAGGGTCTGACTGAAAAACTGTTTTTT	CASSLGEKQGLTEKLFF
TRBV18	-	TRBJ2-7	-	TGTGCCAGCTCACCACCTGTCCCCTACGAGCAGTACTTC	CASSPPVPYEQYF
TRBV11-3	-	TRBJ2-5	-	TGTGCCAGCAGCGGGGAAGAACAAGAGACCCAGTACTTC	CASSGEEQETQYF
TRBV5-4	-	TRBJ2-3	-	TGTGCCAGCAGCTTGGAGGTGCGGACCACAGATACGCAGTATTTT	CASSLEVRTTDTQYF
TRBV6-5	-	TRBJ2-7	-	TGTGCCAGCAGTTATTCAGGAAGCTCCTACGAGCAGTACTTC	CASSYSGSSYEQYF
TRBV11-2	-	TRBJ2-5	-	TGTGCCAGCAGCTTACTAGGGGGCCAAGAGACCCAGTACTTC	CASSLLGGQETQYF
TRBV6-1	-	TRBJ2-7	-	TGTGCCAGCAGTGCTTCCTCGGGACCGTGGGACGAGCAGTACTTC	CASSASSGPWDEQYF
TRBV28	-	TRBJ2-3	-	TGTGCCAGCAGTAACAGACAGAGAGTAAGCACAGATACGCAGTATTTT	CASSNRQRVSTDTQYF
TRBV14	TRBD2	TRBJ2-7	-	TGTGCCAGCAGCCGTGGCGGGGGGAAAGGGACCTACGAGCAGTACTTC	CASSRGGGKGTYEQYF
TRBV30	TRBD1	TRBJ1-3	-	TGTGCCTGGACTGCGGGCAGGGGGTCTGGAAACACCATATATTTT	CAWTAGRGSGNTIYF
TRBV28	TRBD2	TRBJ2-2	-	TGTGCCAGTACCCTCGGGGGACTAGCGGTCGGGGAGCTGTTTTTT	CASTLGGLAVGELFF
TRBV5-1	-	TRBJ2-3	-	TGCGCCAGCAGCCTACAGGTGGAAAGCACAGATACGCAGTATTTT	CASSLQVESTDTQYF
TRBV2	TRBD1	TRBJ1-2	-	TGTGCCAGCAGTTTCGGACAGGCCGGGTCTGGCTACACCTTC	CASSFGQAGSGYTF
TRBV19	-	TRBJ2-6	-	TGTGCCAGTAGCATATCCTCGGGCCTCCCCTCTGGGGCCAACGTCCTGACTTTC	CASSISSGLPSGANVLTF
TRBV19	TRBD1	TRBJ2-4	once	TGTGCCAGTAGTCGCCTGACAGGGGGCCCCGTTGTGGCCAAAAACATTCAGTACTTC	CASSRLTGGPVVAKNIQYF
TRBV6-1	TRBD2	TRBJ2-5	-	TGTGCCAGCATCCGGGGGGTCCAAGAGACCCAGTACTTC	CASIRGVQETQYF